This T cell receptor (beta chain) is drawn from a study of identical twins. TCRdb itself ran the 5' RACE reads through MiXCR, one entry per CDR3 protein. The sample yields about 660,000 distinct CDR3 sequences, less than 10% seen once. This clonotype was seen at least ten times. Its target is not known. Trimming left V 5 bases short and J 2 bases short, with 10 bases between. The CDR3 is 13 residues long. CDR1 and CDR2 (germline): MNHEY, SMNVEV (reference sequence). Study-wide points: Weaker excess twin sharing was seen among beta out-of-frame sequences. Researchers reported excess low generation probability among twin-shared out-of-frame alpha sequences. Memory repertoires showed no such pattern, whereas abundant cord blood beta clonotypes carried fewer insertions.

This sample was shared with a second study, whose subject was yellow fever vaccine responses in identical twins. That report notes: Reportedly, the T cell response mounted by twins to vaccine seemed partly convergent, partly personalized.

The source of this sequence is a woman aged 18-30 years in good health. This chain joins TRBV27 and TRBJ2-7, with D perhaps given as TRBD1 or TRBD2 (5 bases each). The sequencing input was PBMCs. Written as DNA, the CDR3 is TGTGCCAGCAGTCGGGACGGAGCCTACGAGCAGTACTTC. This encodes CASSRDGAYEQYF.